This entry describes one T cell receptor (beta chain). No antigen is known for it. Only in-frame clones appear in the TCRdb table, and some are missing; sequencing was by immunoSEQ multiplex PCR. Of over 110,000 clones in the sample, around 92% are singletons; the top ten hold roughly 12%. The data were taken from a study of T cell responses to AZD1222 COVID-19 vaccine. Notes on the study in general: Along spike, vaccine-associated CD4 TCRs were found throughout, with dominance at 160-218 and 743-854. Females outnumbered males among donors, who were mostly white British; clonal diversity was possibly underestimated. Just a handful of AZD1222 recipients were seropositive at baseline. Repertoires were collected only later (after the peak T cell response had occurred).

CDR3 length: 12 residues. Germline CDR1 reads SGHRS; CDR2 reads YFSETQ. V was shortened by 1 base and J by 5 bases, with 4 bases between the two germline ends. The TCR originated in an adult who had recovered from COVID-19. The sample consisted of peripheral blood, taken after recovery from COVID-19. V and J are TRBV5-1 and TRBJ1-5; unclear D gene. CDR3 DNA sequence: TGCGCCAGCAGCTTGTCCCATCAGCCCCAGCATTTT. Protein product: CASSLSHQPQHF.